This T cell receptor (beta chain) is drawn from a study of T cells after yellow fever vaccination. General study findings and limits: Among all clonotypes, a small share was observed in both CD4 and CD8 compartments.

TCRdb processed the 5' RACE reads anew with MiXCR; each CDR3 protein has one entry. The sample includes about 330,000 distinct CDR3 sequences, around 7% of them seen just once. Comment on this clonotype: Its antigen is unidentified. The DNA is omitted, as the CDR3 cannot be located on it reliably, and the CDR3 follows TCRdb's listing.

CDR1 DFQATT and CDR2 SNEGSKA come from the germline V gene (reference sequence). Both ends counted, the CDR3 spans 17 residues. The sequence derives from a man aged 18 to 29 who received the YFV17D yellow fever vaccine. Sample: PBMCs, taken 45 days after the first yellow fever vaccination. The chain combines TRBV20-1 with TRBJ2-3; TRBD2, the table's D call, was not compared with the DNA. CDR3 protein: CSASSSGGAGWRGTQYF.